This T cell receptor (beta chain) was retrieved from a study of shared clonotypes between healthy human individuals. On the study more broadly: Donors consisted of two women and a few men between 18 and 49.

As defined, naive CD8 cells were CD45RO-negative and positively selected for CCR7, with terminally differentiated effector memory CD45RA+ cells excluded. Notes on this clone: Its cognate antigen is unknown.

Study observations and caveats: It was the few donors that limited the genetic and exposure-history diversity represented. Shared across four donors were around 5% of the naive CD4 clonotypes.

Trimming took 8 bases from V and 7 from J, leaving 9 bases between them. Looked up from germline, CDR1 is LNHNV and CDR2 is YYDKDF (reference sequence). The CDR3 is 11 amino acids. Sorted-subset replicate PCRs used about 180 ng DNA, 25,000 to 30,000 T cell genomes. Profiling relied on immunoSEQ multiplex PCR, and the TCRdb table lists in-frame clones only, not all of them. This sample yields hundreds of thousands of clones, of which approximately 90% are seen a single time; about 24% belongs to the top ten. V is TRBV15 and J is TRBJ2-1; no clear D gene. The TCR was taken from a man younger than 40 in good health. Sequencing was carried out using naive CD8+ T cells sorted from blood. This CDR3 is CATYGGNEQFF. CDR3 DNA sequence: TGTGCCACCTACGGTGGTAATGAGCAGTTCTTC.